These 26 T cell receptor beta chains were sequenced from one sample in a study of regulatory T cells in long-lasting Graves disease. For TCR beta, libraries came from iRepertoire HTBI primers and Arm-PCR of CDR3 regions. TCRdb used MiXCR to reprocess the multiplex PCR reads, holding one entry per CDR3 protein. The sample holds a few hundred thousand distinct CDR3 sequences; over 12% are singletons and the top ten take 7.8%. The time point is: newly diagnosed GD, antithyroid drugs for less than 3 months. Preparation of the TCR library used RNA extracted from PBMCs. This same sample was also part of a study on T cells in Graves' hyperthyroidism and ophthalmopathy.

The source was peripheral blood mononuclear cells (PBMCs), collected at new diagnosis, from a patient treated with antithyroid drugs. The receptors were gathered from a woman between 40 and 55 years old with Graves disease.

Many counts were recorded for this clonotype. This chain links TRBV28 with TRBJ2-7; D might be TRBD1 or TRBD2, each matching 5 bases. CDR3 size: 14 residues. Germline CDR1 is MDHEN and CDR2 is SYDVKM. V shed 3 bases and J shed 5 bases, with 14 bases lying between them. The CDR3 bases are TGTGCCAGCAGTTTCGCCGGGACCCCAGACGAGCAGTACTTC. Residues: CASSFAGTPDEQYF.

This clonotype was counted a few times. DNA of the CDR3: TGTGCCAGCAGCGGGGAACAGGGGATCACAGATACGCAGTATTTT. Protein sequence: CASSGEQGITDTQYF. The V gene is TRBV7-2, the J gene TRBJ2-3; 7 bases fit TRBD1. CDR1 and CDR2 (germline): SGHTA, FQGNSA. The J segment lost 2 bases and the V segment lost 5 bases, leaving 7 bases of the junction unmatched. The CDR3 totals 15 residues.

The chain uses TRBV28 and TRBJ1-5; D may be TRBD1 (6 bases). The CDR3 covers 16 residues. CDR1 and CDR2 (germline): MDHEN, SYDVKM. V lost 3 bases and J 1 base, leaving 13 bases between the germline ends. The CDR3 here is CASSLGVGASNQPQHF. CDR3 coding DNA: TGTGCCAGCAGTTTGGGGGTGGGGGCGAGCAATCAGCCCCAGCATTTT.

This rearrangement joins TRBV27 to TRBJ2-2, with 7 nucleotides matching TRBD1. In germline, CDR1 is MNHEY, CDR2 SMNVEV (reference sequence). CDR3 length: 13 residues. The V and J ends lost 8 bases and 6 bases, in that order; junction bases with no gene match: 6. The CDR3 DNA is TGTGCCAGCGTTAAGGGGGCTTCCGGGGAGCTGTTTTTT. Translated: CASVKGASGELFF.

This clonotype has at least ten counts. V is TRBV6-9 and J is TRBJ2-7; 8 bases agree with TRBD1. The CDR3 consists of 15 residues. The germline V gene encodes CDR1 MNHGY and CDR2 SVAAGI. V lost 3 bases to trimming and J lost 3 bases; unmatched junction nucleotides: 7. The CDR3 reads CASSYFSGTGYEQYF. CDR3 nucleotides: TGTGCCAGCAGTTACTTCTCCGGGACAGGCTACGAGCAGTACTTC.

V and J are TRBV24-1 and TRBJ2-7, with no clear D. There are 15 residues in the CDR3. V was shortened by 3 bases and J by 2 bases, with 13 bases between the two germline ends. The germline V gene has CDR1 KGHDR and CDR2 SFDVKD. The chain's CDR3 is CATSDAARPPYEQYF. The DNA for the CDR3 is TGTGCCACCAGTGATGCTGCCAGACCCCCCTACGAGCAGTACTTC.

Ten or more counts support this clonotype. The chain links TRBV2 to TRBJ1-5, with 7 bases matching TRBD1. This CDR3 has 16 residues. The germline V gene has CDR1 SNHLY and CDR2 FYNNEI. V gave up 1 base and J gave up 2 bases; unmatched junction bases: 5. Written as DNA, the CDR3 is TGTGCCAGCAGTGAAGGGACAGGCAGACGCAATCAGCCCCAGCATTTT. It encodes CASSEGTGRRNQPQHF. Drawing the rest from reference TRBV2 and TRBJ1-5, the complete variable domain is EPEVTQTPSHQVTQMGQEVILRCVPISNHLYFYWYRQILGQKVEFLVSFYNNEISEKSEIFDDQFSVERPDGSNFTLKIRSTKLEDSAMYFCASSEGTGRRNQPQHFGDGTRLSIL.

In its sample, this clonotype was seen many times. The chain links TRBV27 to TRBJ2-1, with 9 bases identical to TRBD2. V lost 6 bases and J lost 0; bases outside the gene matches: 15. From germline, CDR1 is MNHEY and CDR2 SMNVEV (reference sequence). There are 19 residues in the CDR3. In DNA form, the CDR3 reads TGTGCCAGCAGCCGAAGGGCCTCTAGCGGGGAAAGCTCCTACAATGAGCAGTTCTTC. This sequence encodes CASSRRASSGESSYNEQFF.

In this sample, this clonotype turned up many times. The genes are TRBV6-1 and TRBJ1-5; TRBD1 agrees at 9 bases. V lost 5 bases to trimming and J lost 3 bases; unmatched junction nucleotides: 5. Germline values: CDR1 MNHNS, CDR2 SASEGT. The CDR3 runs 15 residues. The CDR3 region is CASSRGQGNNQPQHF. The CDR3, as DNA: TGTGCCAGCAGTAGGGGACAGGGAAACAATCAGCCCCAGCATTTT.

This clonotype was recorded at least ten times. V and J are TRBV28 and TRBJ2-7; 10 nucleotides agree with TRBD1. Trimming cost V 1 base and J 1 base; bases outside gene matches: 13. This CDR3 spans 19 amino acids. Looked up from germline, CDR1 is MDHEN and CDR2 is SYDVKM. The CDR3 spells CASSLSLLPWDRGSYEQYF. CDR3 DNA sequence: TGTGCCAGCAGTTTATCCCTTCTACCCTGGGACAGGGGATCCTACGAGCAGTACTTC.

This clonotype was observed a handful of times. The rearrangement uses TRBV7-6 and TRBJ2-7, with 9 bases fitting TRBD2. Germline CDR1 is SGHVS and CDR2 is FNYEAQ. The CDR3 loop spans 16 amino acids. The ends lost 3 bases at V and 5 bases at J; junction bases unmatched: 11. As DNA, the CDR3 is TGTGCCAGCAGCTTCCTAGCGGGAAACAATCTTGACGAGCAGTACTTC. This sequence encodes CASSFLAGNNLDEQYF.

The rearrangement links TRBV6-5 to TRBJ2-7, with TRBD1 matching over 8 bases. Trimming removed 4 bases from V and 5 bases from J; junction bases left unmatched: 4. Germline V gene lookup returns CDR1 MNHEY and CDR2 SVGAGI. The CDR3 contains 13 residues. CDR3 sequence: CASSFSDRDEQYF. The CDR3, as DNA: TGTGCCAGCAGTTTCTCGGACAGGGACGAGCAGTACTTC.

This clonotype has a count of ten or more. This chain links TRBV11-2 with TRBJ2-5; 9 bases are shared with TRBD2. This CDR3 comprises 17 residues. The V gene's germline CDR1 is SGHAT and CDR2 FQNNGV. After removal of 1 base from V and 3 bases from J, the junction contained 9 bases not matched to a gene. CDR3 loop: CASSLGTSGSREETQYF. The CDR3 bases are TGTGCCAGCAGCTTAGGCACTAGCGGGTCCCGTGAAGAGACCCAGTACTTC.

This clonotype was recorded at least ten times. CDR3 loop: CASRKFANTGELFF. The CDR3 DNA follows: TGTGCCAGCAGGAAATTCGCGAACACCGGGGAGCTGTTTTTT. The chain joins TRBV27 to TRBJ2-2; D is undetermined. The germline gives CDR1 MNHEY, CDR2 SMNVEV (reference sequence). Trimming left V 6 bases short and J 0 bases short, with 8 bases between. This CDR3 is 14 amino acids long.

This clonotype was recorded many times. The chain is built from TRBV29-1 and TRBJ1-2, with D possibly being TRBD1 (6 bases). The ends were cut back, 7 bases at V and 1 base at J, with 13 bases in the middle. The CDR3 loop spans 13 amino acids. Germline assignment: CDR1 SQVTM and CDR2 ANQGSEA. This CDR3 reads CSASDSDNYGYTF. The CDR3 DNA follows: TGCAGCGCCTCGGACAGTGATAACTATGGCTACACCTTC.

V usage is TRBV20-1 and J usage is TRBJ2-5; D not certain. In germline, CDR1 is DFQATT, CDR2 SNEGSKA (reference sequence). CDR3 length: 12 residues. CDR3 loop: CSVVGLQETQYF. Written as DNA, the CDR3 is TGCAGCGTAGTCGGTCTGCAAGAGACCCAGTACTTC.

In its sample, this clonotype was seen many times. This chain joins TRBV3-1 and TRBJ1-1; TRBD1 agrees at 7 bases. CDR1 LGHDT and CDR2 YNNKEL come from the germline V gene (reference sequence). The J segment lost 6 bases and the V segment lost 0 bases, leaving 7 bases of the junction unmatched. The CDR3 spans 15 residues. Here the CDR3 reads CASSQDLGQDAEAFF. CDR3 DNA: TGTGCCAGCAGCCAAGATCTTGGACAGGACGCTGAAGCTTTCTTT.

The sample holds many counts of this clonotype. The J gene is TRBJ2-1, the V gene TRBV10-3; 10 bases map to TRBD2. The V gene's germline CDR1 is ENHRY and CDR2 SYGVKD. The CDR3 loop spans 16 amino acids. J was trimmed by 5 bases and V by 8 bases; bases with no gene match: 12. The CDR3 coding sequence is TGTGCCATCTCACAGCAGCCAGCGGGAGGGGACAATGAGCAGTTCTTC. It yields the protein CAISQQPAGGDNEQFF.

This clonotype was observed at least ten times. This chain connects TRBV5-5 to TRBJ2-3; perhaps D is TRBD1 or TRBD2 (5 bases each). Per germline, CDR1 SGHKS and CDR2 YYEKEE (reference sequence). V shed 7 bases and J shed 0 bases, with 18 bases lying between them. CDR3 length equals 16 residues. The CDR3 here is CASRIRDAASTDTQYF. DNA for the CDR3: TGTGCCAGCCGCATCCGGGACGCAGCTAGCACAGATACGCAGTATTTT.

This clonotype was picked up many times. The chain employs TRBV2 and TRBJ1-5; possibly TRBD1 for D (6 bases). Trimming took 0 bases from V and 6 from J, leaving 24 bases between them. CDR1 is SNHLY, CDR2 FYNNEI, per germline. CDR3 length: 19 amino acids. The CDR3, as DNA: TGTGCCAGCAGTGAAGCTAAGCCAGGGGCGGCGGACGGTATTCAGCCCCAGCATTTT. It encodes CASSEAKPGAADGIQPQHF.

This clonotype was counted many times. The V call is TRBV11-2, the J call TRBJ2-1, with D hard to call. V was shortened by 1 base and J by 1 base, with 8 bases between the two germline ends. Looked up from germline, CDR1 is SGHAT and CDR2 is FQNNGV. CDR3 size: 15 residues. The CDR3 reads CASSLGLASYNEQFF. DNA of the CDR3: TGTGCCAGCAGCTTAGGGCTGGCTTCCTACAATGAGCAGTTCTTC.

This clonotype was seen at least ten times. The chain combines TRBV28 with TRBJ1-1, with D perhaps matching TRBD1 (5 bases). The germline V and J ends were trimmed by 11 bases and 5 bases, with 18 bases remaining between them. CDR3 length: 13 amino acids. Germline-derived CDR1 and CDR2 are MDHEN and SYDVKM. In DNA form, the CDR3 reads TGTGCCGCAACTCAGGGTTCCGCAACTGAAGCTTTCTTT. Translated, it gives CAATQGSATEAFF. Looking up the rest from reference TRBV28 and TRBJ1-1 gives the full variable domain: DVKVTQSSRYLVKRTGEKVFLECVQDMDHENMFWYRQDPGLGLRLIYFSYDVKMKEKGDIPEGYSVSREKKERFSLILESASTNQTSMYLCAATQGSATEAFFGQGTRLTVV.

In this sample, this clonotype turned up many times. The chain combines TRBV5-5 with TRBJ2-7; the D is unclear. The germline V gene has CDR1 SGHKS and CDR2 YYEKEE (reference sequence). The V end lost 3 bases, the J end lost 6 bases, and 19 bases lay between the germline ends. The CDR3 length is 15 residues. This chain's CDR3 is CASSYPYSLIGEQYF. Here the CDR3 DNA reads TGTGCCAGCAGCTATCCCTACAGCCTCATCGGCGAGCAGTACTTC.

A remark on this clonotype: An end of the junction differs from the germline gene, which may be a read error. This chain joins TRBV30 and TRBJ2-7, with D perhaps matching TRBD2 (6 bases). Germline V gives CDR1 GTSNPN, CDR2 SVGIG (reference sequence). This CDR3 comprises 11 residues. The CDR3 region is CAWSVAGRTLF. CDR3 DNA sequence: TGTGCCTGGAGTGTTGCGGGACGGACCCTTTTC. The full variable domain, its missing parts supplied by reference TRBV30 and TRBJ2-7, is SQTIHQWPATLVQPVGSPLSLECTVEGTSNPNLYWYRQAAGRGLQLLFYSVGIGQISSEVPQNLSASRPQDRQFILSSKKLLLSDSGFYLCAWSVAGRTLFGPGTRLTVT.

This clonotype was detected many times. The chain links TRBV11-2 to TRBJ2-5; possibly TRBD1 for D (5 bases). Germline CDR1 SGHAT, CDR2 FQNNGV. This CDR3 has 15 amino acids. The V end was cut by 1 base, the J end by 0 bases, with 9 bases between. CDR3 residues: CASSLVTVNQETQYF. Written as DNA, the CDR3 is TGTGCCAGCAGCTTAGTGACAGTGAACCAAGAGACCCAGTACTTC.

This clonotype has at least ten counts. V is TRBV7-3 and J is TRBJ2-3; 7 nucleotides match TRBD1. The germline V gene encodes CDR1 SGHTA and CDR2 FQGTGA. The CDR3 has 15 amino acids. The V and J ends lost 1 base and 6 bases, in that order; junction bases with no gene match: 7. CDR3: CASSLNPTGWDTQYF. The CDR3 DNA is TGTGCCAGCAGCTTAAATCCGACAGGGTGGGATACGCAGTATTTT.